The TCR beta chain under discussion was sequenced for a study of cytomegalovirus exposure and HLA in healthy donors. The donors were part of the roughly 130-subject validation cohort, which stood apart from the 666-subject first cohort. The CDR3 contains 15 residues. Germline CDR1 reads MNHEY; CDR2 reads SMNVEV (reference sequence). Germline trimming cut 6 bases from V and 4 bases from J; bases unmatched to any gene: 9. A note on this clone: The target antigen is unknown.

The table came from immunoSEQ multiplex PCR; TCRdb's copy has only in-frame clones and leaves some out. The sample has fewer than 85,000 clones; about 90% are singletons. Study results and limitations: Cytomegalovirus status was reportedly diagnosed by the classifier with high specificity and sensitivity. Within the 120 or so validation repertoires, first-cohort TCR clusters tended to co-occur, according to a later analysis.

The receptor was isolated from a woman aged 18-29 years in good health and CMV-seropositive. Material for sequencing was PBMCs. V gene TRBV27 combines with J gene TRBJ2-1; the match to TRBD1 covers 7 bases. CDR3 sequence reads: CASSPDRVPYNEQFF. Written as DNA, the CDR3 is TGTGCCAGCAGCCCTGACAGGGTCCCTTACAATGAGCAGTTCTTC.